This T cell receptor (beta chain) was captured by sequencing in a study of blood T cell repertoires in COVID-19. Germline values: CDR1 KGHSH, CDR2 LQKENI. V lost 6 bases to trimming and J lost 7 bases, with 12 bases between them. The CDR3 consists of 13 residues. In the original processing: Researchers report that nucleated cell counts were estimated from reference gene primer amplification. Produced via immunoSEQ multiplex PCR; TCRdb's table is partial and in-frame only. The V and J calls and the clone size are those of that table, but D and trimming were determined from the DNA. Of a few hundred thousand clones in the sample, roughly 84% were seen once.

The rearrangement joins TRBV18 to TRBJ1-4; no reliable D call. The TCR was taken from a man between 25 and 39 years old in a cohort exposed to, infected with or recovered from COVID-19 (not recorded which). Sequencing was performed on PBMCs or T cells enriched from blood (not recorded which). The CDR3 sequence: CASSRSAGEKLFF. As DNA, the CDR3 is TGTGCCAGCTCGCGGTCGGCCGGTGAAAAACTGTTTTTT.